The entry that follows covers one T cell receptor (beta chain) sequence. The use of a sample-barcoded 5' primer and a J-beta primer mix characterized a second PCR of roughly 7 to 11 cycles. TCRdb re-called the 5' RACE reads with MiXCR, one entry per CDR3 protein. The sample includes about 1,600,000 distinct CDR3 sequences, around two fifths seen only once; the top ten take 6.5% to 10%. CDR1 is LGHNA, CDR2 YNFKEQ, per germline. Trimming stripped 3 bases from V and 4 bases from J, with 16 bases between. This CDR3 spans 16 amino acids. These data come from a study of blood T cells in healthy people across ages.

Sequencing input: blood. This TCR came from a woman younger than 30 in good health. V usage is TRBV4-2 and J usage is TRBJ2-1; D gene unclear. Here the CDR3 DNA reads TGTGCCAGCAGCCAGACACCCGCGGCCCAGTACAATGAGCAGTTCTTC. It translates to CASSQTPAAQYNEQFF.